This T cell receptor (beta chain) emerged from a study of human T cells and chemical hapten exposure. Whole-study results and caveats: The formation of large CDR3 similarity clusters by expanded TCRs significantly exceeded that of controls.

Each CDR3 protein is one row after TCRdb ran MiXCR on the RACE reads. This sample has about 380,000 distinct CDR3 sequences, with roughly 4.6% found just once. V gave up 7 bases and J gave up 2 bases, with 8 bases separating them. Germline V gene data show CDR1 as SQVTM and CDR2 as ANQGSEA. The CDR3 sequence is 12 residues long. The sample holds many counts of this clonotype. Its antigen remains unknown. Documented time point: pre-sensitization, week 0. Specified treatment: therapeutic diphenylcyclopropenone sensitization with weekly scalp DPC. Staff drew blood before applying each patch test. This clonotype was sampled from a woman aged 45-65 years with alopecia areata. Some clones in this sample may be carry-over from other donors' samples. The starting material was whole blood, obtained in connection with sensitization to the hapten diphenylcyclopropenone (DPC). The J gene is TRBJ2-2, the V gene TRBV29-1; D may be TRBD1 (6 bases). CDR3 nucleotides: TGCAGCGGGACAGACAACACCGGGGAGCTGTTTTTT. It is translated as CSGTDNTGELFF.